This TCR beta chain comes out of a study of tumor T cells in aggressive B-cell lymphoma. TCRdb keeps only in-frame clones here, not all; method: immunoSEQ multiplex PCR. The sample includes approximately 2,800 clones, around 85% of them seen just once. The CDR3 spans 13 residues. Trimming cost V 3 bases and J 9 bases; bases outside gene matches: 5. In germline, CDR1 is SGHTA, CDR2 FQGNSA. The receptor comes from an adult with diffuse large B cell lymphoma. Some clones in this sample may be carry-over from other donors' samples. The V call is TRBV7-2, the J call TRBJ1-3; 7 bases match TRBD1. Input material: tumor tissue. The CDR3 protein is CASSLTGRATIYF. The CDR3, as DNA: TGTGCCAGCAGCTTGACAGGGCGAGCCACCATATATTTT.